The rows below give T cell receptor beta chains drawn from one sample of a study of blood T cell repertoires in COVID-19. Profiling relied on immunoSEQ multiplex PCR, and the TCRdb table lists in-frame clones only, not all of them. The repertoire holds some 190,000 clones, with approximately 80% as singletons. Sequenced sample: peripheral blood. All receptors come from a woman aged 80 or older with COVID-19, enrolled during active disease. Each CDR3 is given with its conserved first and last residue. Only some rows state a clone size, as once, few, many or a class for expanded clones.

TRBV5-5	NA	TRBJ1-5	CASSLLGLSNQPQHF
TRBV4-1	NA	TRBJ2-1	CASSQEGAGGPGEQFF
TRBV28	NA	TRBJ2-7	CASRPGLPSEQYF
TRBV19	NA	TRBJ2-5	CASSITSGEETQYF
TRBV18	NA	TRBJ2-1	CASSTGQGHYNEQFF
TRBV2	NA	TRBJ1-2	CASSDHLRGRAFTF
TRBV14	NA	TRBJ1-1	CASSPRYGNTEAFF
TRBV19	NA	TRBJ2-5	CASSIRGETQYF
TRBV18	NA	TRBJ1-2	CASSPLSNLNPYGYTF
TRBV2	NA	TRBJ2-2	CASSEVQTNTGELFF
TRBV2	NA	TRBJ1-6	CASSGRQGRNSPLHF
TRBV29-1	NA	TRBJ2-2	CSVGDRTNTGELFF
TRBV7-9	NA	TRBJ2-2	CASKPPGGNTGELFF
TRBV5-4	NA	TRBJ1-2	CASRQTGNYGYTF
TRBV2	NA	TRBJ2-5	CASKQGLETQYF
TRBV4-1	NA	TRBJ2-5	CASSRGGNQETQYF
TRBV11-2	few	TRBJ1-1	CASSPARGTEAFF
TRBV3-1/TRBV3-2	few	TRBJ1-1	CASSQFLNTEAFF
TRBV6-5	NA	TRBJ1-5	CASRHREWSNQPQHF
TRBV7-8	once	TRBJ1-2	CASSLARDYGYTF
TRBV3-1/TRBV3-2	NA	TRBJ1-4	CASSHAGKGEKLFF
TRBV28	NA	TRBJ1-5	CASRADRTPYQPQHF
TRBV7-3	NA	TRBJ1-3	CASRGAGNTIYF
TRBV9	NA	TRBJ1-5	CASSPGQGGQPQHF
TRBV28	NA	TRBJ1-5	CASCSSNQPQHF
TRBV6-5	NA	TRBJ1-3	CASSLSVNSGNTIYF
TRBV10-3	few	TRBJ1-6	CAISDDRLVNSPLHF